The clone carrying this T cell receptor beta chain came up once. These data belong to a study of blood T cell repertoires in COVID-19. Study at large: Specimens from acute and convalescent COVID-19 originated in the United States, Italy and Spain. In each case, the material was cDNA or gDNA derived from T cells, B-cell-depleted T cells, or PBMCs.

This CDR3 has 14 amino acids. The V gene lost 1 base and the J gene lost 1 base, with 8 bases spanning the gap. The V gene's germline CDR1 is SGHKS and CDR2 YYEKEE (reference sequence). Per the study methods: Amplification of reference gene primers provided the estimated nucleated cell counts. The table came from immunoSEQ multiplex PCR; TCRdb's copy has only in-frame clones and leaves some out. V and J calls and clone size follow that table, whereas D and trimming were derived from the DNA. The table shows 120,000 to 150,000 clones, with approximately 85% occurring only once. This chain links TRBV5-5 with TRBJ1-1; D uncertain. The sample consisted of peripheral blood. The clonotype originates from a human donor with acute or convalescent COVID-19. The donor label of this sample is uncertain. The CDR3 reads CASSLYPGNTEAFF. CDR3 in DNA: TGTGCCAGCAGCTTGTATCCAGGGAACACTGAAGCTTTCTTT.